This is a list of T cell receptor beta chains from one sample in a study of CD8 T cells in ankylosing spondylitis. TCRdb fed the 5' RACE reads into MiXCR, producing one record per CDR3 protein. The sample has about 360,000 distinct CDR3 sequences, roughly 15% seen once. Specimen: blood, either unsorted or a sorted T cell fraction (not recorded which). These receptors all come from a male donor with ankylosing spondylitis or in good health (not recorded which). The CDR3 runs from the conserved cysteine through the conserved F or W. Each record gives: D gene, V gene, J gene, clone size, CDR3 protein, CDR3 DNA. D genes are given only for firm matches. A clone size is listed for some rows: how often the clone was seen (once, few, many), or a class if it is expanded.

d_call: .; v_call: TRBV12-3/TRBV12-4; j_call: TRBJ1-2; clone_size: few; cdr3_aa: CASSFAGQGYTF; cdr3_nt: TGTGCCAGCAGTTTCGCCGGACAGGGCTACACCTTC
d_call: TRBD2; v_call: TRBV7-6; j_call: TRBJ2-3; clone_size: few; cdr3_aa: CASSFAGLASDTQYF; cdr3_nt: TGTGCCAGCAGCTTCGCCGGACTAGCGTCTGATACGCAGTATTTT
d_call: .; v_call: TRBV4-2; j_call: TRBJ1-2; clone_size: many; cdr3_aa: CASSRGLVEGYGYTF; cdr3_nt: TGTGCCAGCAGCCGAGGGCTGGTGGAAGGATATGGCTACACCTTC
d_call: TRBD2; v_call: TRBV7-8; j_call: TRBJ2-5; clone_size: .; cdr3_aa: CASSPRLAGGTQETQYF; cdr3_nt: TGTGCCAGCAGCCCGAGACTAGCGGGGGGAACCCAAGAGACCCAGTACTTC
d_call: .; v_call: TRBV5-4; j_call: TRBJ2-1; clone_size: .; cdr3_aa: CASSFGFSGHNEQFF; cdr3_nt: TGTGCCAGCAGCTTTGGGTTTTCTGGGCACAATGAGCAGTTCTTC
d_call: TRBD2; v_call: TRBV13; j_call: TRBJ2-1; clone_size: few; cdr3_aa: CASSLGRLAGAPSNEQFF; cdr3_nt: TGTGCCAGCAGCTTAGGCAGACTAGCGGGAGCCCCCTCGAATGAGCAGTTCTTC
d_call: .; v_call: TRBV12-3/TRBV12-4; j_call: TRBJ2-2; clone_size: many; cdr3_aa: CASSPFVARTANTGELFF; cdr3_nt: TGTGCCAGCAGTCCATTCGTGGCTCGGACGGCGAACACCGGGGAGCTGTTTTTT
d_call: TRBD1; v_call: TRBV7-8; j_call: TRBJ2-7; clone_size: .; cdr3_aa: CASSLSDRGSYEQYF; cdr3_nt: TGTGCCAGCAGCTTAAGCGACAGGGGTTCCTACGAGCAGTACTTC
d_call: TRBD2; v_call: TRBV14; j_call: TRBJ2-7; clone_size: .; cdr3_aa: CASSQEMGLAGYEQYF; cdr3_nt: TGTGCCAGCAGCCAAGAAATGGGACTAGCGGGCTACGAGCAGTACTTC
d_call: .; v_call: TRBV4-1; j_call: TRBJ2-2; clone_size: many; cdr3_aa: CASGQISNTGELFF; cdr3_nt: TGCGCCAGCGGGCAAATATCGAACACCGGGGAGCTGTTTTTT
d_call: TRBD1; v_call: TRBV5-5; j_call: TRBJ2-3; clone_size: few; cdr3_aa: CASSLPGTASTDTQYF; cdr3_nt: TGTGCCAGCAGCTTGCCCGGGACAGCTAGCACAGATACGCAGTATTTT
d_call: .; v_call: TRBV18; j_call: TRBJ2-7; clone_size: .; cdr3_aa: CASSPPGLNEQYF; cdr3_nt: TGTGCCAGCTCACCTCCAGGGCTGAACGAGCAGTACTTC
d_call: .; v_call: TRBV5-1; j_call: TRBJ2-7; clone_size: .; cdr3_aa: CASSSQGFRSYEQYF; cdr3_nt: TGCGCCAGCAGCTCCCAGGGGTTTCGTTCCTACGAGCAGTACTTC
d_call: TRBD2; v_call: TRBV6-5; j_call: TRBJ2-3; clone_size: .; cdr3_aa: CASSLLAGDADTQYF; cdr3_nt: TGTGCCAGCAGTCTACTAGCGGGAGATGCAGATACGCAGTATTTT
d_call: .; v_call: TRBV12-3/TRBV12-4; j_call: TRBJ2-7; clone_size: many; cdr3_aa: CASSFRSSYEQYF; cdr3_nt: TGTGCCAGCAGTTTCCGGTCCTCCTACGAGCAGTACTTC
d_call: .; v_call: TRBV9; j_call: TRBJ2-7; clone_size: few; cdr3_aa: CASSTPTGRSYYEQYF; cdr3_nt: TGTGCCAGCAGCACCCCGACAGGGAGGTCCTACTACGAGCAGTACTTC
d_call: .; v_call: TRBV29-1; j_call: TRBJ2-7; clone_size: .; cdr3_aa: CSVGTVLSYEQYF; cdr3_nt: TGCAGCGTTGGCACGGTTCTATCCTACGAGCAGTACTTC
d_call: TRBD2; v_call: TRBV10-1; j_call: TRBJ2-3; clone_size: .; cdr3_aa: CASSEPAGLADTQYF; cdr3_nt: TGCGCCAGCAGTGAGCCAGCGGGACTCGCAGATACGCAGTATTTT
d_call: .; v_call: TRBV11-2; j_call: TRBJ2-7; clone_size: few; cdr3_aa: CASSHFPSEQYF; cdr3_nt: TGTGCCAGCAGCCACTTCCCTTCCGAGCAGTACTTC
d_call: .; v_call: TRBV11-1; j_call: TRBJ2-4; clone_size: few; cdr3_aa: CASSLAVVRGNIQYF; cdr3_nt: TGTGCCAGCAGCTTAGCGGTCGTCCGGGGGAACATTCAGTACTTC
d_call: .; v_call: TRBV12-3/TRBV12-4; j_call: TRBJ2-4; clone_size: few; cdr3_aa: CASSGGALKAKNIQYF; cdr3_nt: TGTGCCAGCAGTGGGGGCGCGCTTAAGGCCAAAAACATTCAGTACTTC
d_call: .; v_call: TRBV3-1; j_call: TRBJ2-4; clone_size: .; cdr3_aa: CASSLGLGVQYF; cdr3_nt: TGTGCCAGCAGCCTTGGCCTAGGGGTTCAGTACTTC
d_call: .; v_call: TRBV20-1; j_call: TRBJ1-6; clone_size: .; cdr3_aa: CSARDLYNSPLHF; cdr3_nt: TGCAGTGCTAGAGACCTTTATAATTCACCCCTCCACTTT
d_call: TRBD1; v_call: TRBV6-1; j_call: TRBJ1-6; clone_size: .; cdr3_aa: CASREDRGFRSPLHF; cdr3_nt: TGTGCCAGCAGAGAGGACAGGGGGTTTCGGTCACCCCTCCACTTT
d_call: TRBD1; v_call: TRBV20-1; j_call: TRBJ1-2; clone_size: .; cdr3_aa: CSARDPRTGNYGYTF; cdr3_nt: TGCAGTGCTAGAGATCCCCGGACAGGGAACTATGGCTACACCTTC
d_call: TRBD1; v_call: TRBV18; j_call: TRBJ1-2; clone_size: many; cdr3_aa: CASSLQGDYGYTF; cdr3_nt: TGTGCCAGCTCACTACAGGGGGACTATGGCTACACCTTC
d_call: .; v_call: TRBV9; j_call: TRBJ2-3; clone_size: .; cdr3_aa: CASSGGVRGPGDTQYF; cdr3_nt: TGTGCCAGCAGCGGTGGGGTCCGGGGCCCCGGAGATACGCAGTATTTT
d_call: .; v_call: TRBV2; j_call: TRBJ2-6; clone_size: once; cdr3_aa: CASSEPASGANVLTF; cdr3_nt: TGTGCCAGCAGTGAACCCGCGTCCGGGGCCAACGTCCTGACTTTC
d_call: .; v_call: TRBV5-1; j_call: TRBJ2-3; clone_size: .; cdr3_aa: CASSSRGDTQYF; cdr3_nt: TGCGCCAGCAGCTCCAGAGGAGATACGCAGTATTTT
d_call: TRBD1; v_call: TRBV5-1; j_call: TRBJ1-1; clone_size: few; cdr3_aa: CASSLPTGGSTEAFF; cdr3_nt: TGCGCCAGCAGCTTACCGACAGGGGGGAGCACTGAAGCTTTCTTT
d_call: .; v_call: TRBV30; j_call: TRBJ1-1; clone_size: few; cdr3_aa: CAWNRETEAFF; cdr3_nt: TGTGCCTGGAATAGGGAGACTGAAGCTTTCTTT
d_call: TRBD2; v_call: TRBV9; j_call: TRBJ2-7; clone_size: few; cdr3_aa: CASSVDPGGTYEQYF; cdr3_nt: TGTGCCAGCAGCGTAGATCCGGGAGGTACCTACGAGCAGTACTTC
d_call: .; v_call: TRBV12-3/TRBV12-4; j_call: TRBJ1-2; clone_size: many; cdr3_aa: CASSPVGEGYTF; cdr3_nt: TGTGCCAGCAGTCCTGTGGGGGAAGGCTACACCTTC
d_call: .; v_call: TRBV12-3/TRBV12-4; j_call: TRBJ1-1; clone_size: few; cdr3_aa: CASSPSGQPTEAFF; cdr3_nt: TGTGCCAGCAGCCCCTCGGGGCAACCCACTGAAGCTTTCTTT
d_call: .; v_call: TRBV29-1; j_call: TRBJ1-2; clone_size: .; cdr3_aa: CSVEAHSDLYGYTF; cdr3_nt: TGCAGCGTTGAAGCTCATTCGGACCTCTATGGCTACACCTTC
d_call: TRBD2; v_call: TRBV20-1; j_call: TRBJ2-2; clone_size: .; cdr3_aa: CSARARTSGNTGELFF; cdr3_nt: TGCAGTGCTAGAGCGAGGACTAGCGGTAACACCGGGGAGCTGTTTTTT
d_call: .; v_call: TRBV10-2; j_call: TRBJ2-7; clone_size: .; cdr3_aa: CASSPTSREQYF; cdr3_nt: TGCGCCAGCAGCCCCACTAGCCGCGAGCAGTACTTC
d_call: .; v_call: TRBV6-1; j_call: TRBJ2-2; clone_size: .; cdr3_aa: CASSLELVGELFF; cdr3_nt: TGTGCCAGCAGCCTGGAGTTGGTCGGGGAGCTGTTTTTT
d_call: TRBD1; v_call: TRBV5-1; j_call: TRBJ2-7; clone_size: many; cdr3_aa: CASSLQSGGLAYEQYF; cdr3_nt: TGCGCCAGCAGCTTGCAGTCAGGGGGCCTCGCCTACGAGCAGTACTTC
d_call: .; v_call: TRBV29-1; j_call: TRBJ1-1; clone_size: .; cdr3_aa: CSVMPREGGTEAFF; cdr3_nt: TGCAGCGTTATGCCCCGGGAGGGGGGCACTGAAGCTTTCTTT
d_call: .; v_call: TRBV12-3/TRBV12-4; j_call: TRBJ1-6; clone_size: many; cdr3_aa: CASSLRGSYNSPLHF; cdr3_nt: TGTGCCAGCAGCCTCCGGGGCTCCTATAATTCACCCCTCCACTTT
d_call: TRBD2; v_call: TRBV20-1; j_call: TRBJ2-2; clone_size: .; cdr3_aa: CSARPSGGSGTGELFF; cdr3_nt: TGCAGTGCTAGACCTAGCGGGGGGTCGGGGACCGGGGAGCTGTTTTTT
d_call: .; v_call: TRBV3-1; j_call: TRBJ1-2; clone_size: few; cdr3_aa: CASSQSPEGGYGYTF; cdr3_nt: TGTGCCAGCAGCCAATCTCCGGAGGGGGGGTATGGCTACACCTTC
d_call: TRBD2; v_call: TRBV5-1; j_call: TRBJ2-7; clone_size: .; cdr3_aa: CASSLASGGLYEQYF; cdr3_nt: TGCGCCAGCAGCTTGGCCAGCGGGGGGCTCTACGAGCAGTACTTC